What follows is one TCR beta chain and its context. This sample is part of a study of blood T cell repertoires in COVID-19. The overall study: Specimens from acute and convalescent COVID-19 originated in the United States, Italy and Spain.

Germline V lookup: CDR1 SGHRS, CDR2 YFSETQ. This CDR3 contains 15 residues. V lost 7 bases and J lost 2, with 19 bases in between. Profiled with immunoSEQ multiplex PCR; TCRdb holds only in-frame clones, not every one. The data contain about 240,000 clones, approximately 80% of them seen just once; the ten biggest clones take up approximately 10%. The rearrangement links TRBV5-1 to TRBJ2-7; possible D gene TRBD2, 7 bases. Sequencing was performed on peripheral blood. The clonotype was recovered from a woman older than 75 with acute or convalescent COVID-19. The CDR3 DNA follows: TGCGCCAGCCACCCCGGTGGGGGGGCCACCTACGAGCAGTACTTC. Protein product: CASHPGGGATYEQYF.